A single sample gave rise to the 2 T cell receptor beta chains below, sequenced in a study of T cells in Graves' hyperthyroidism and ophthalmopathy. Researchers took RNA transcripts and amplified the TCR beta CDR3 regions from them. Primed by the HTBI set, a first-round RT-PCR was run on the TCR CDR3. One entry per CDR3 protein results from TCRdb running MiXCR on the multiplex PCR reads. The table records 350,000 to 450,000 distinct CDR3 sequences, about a sixth of them present only once. The sequencing sample was made of blood. The origin of the receptors is a woman in her 30s with Graves' hyperthyroidism that later progressed to Graves' ophthalmopathy.

This clonotype was picked up many times. The rearrangement links TRBV30 to TRBJ1-5; 8 nucleotides line up with TRBD1. J gave up 4 bases and V 5 bases, and 7 bases lay outside the gene matches. From germline, CDR1 is GTSNPN and CDR2 SVGIG (reference sequence). The length of the CDR3 is 14 residues. CDR3: CAWGHGQGNQPQHF. In DNA, the CDR3 is TGTGCCTGGGGACACGGACAGGGTAATCAGCCCCAGCATTTT.

This clonotype was recorded many times. The rearrangement links TRBV6-1 to TRBJ2-1, with 7 bases matching TRBD2. V was clipped by 4 bases and J by 7 bases; unmatched bases: 7. The CDR3 consists of 14 residues. Per the germline V gene, CDR1 is MNHNS and CDR2 is SASEGT. CDR3 region: CASSGLARRNEQFF. CDR3 coding DNA: TGTGCCAGCAGTGGACTAGCTAGACGGAATGAGCAGTTCTTC.